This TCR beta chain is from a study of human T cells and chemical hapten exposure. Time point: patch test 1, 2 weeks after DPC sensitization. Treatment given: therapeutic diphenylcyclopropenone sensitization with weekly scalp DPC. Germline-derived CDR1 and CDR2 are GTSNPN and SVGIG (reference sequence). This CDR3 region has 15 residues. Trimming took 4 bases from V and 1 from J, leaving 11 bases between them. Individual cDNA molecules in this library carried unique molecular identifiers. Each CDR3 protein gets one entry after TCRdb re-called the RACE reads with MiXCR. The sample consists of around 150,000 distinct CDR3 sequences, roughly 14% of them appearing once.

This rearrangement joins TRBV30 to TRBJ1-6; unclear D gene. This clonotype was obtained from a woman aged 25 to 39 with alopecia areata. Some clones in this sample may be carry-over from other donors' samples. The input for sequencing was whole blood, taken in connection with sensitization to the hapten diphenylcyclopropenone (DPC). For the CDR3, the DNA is TGTGCCTGGACCCCCACGGTATCCTATAATTCACCCCTCCACTTT. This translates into CAWTPTVSYNSPLHF.